At least ten counts were recorded for the clone carrying this T cell receptor (beta chain). Its antigen is undetermined. TCRdb's copy holds only in-frame clones and misses some; the assay was immunoSEQ multiplex PCR. This sample has more than 85,000 clones; more than 70% occur once, and the top ten carry around 1.9%. There are 17 residues in the CDR3. Germline loops: CDR1 MRHNA, CDR2 SNTAGT. Trimming removed 2 bases at V and 0 bases at J, with 11 bases between. The sample belongs to a study of cytomegalovirus exposure and HLA in healthy donors. Study-level information: The 110 or so validation repertoires were produced on the same platform as the 650 to 800 repertoires of the first cohort. This was reported in a later analysis. General study results and limits: Most TCRs appeared rarely, but some public TCRs recurred in many donors. The study put under 200 TCR beta chains on its list as cytomegalovirus-associated. The tendency of first-cohort TCR clusters to co-occur in the 100 to 150 validation repertoires was identified by a subsequent analysis.

Sequenced input: PBMCs. The V gene is TRBV6-4, the J gene TRBJ2-6, with a possible D match to TRBD1 (6 bases). The origin of this receptor is a woman aged 18-29 years in good health and CMV-seronegative. DNA for the CDR3: TGTGCCAGCAGTGACCTCAGGGGACCCTCTGGGGCCAACGTCCTGACTTTC. Amino acids: CASSDLRGPSGANVLTF.